This T cell receptor (beta chain) stems from a study of T cell repertoires in cytomegalovirus infection. Each CDR3 protein is one row after TCRdb ran MiXCR on the reads. Here the sample spans around 900,000 distinct CDR3 sequences, about 33% being singletons. The study's findings and limits: The study identified carriers of CMV plus the relevant HLA from cumulative public TCR beta family frequency. HLA-C-restricted CMV clonotypes gave the most frequent clonotype in two of eight donors.

About this clonotype itself: Antigen unknown.

The CDR3 is 18 amino acids. Per the germline V gene, CDR1 is KGHSH and CDR2 is LQKENI. The trim removed 5 bases at V and 0 bases at J, leaving 13 bases unmatched. The J gene is TRBJ2-4, the V gene TRBV18; 7 bases are shared with TRBD1. Sequenced material: cultured CD8+ T cells from PBMCs, taken from culture after CMV antigen stimulation. The sequence derives from a human donor in good health (CMV status not recorded). Some clones in this sample may be carry-over from other donors' samples. Written as DNA, the CDR3 is TGTGCCAGCTCAAATAACCGGGACAGCCATTTAGCCAAAAACATTCAGTACTTC. It encodes CASSNNRDSHLAKNIQYF.